This note documents a single T cell receptor beta chain sequence. The antigen this receptor binds is unknown. Per-base quality was not reported, and no clone a single base away is much larger than it. The data are from a study of T cell changes during pregnancy in multiple sclerosis (dated by TCRdb to the late 2010s). Turning to the overall study: In women with multiple sclerosis, the researchers looked at how the T cell repertoire shifted as pregnancy progressed.

The method behind the library was the immunoSEQ multiplex PCR assay. TCRdb mirrors the immuneACCESS table, restricted to in-frame sequences. Some clones are absent from its copies; in checked studies, under half trace to an unresolved V gene, and the reason for the others is unknown. In this sample the table shows roughly 60,000 clones, 92% of which occur a single time. Of the sample, approximately 1.5% is held by the ten largest clones. The CDR3 starts with the cysteine, ends with the phenylalanine, and has 15 residues. Of the read, only the CDR3 DNA is kept; its 45 bases are in frame from base 1. CDR1 SGHNT and CDR2 YYREEE were looked up in the germline V gene (reference sequence). The junction shows trimming of 1 base on V and 5 bases on J, and the gene matches do not reach 2 bases of it.

The clonotype originates from a female donor with multiple sclerosis, enrolled in a pregnancy study. Sequenced material: peripheral blood, taken in the second trimester of pregnancy. Recombination connected TRBV5-4 to TRBJ1-6; the central 8 bases match TRBD1. The CDR3 amino acid sequence is: CASSLQGAHNSPLHF. The sequenced DNA is TGTGCCAGCAGCTTGCAGGGGGCTCATAATTCACCCCTCCACTTT.